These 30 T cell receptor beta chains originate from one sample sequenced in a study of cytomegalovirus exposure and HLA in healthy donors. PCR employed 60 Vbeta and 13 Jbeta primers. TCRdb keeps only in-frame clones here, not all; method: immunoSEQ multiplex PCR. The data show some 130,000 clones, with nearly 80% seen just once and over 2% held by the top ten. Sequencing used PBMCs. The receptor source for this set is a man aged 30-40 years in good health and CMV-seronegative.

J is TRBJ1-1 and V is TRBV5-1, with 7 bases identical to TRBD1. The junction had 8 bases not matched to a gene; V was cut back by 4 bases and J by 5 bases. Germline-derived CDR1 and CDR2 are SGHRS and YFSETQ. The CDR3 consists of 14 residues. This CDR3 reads CASSHDRVRTEAFF. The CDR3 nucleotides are TGCGCCAGCAGCCACGACAGGGTGAGGACTGAAGCTTTCTTT.

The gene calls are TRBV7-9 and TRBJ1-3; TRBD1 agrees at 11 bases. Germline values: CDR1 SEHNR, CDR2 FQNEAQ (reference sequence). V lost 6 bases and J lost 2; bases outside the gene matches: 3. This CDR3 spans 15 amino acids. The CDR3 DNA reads TGTGCCAGCAGGCCGGGACAGGGGGCTGGAAACACCATATATTTT. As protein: CASRPGQGAGNTIYF.

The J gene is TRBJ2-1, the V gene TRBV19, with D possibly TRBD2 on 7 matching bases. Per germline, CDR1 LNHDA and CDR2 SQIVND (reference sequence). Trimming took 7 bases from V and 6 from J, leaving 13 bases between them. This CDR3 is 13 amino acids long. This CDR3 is CASTRRGGNEQFF. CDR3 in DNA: TGTGCCAGTACCCGAAGGGGGGGCAATGAGCAGTTCTTC.

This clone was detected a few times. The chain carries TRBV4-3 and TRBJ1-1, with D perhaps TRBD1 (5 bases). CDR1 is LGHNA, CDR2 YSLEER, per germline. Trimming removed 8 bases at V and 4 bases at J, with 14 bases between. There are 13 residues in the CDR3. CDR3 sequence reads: CASGLGEGTEAFF. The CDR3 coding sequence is TGCGCCAGCGGCCTAGGGGAGGGCACTGAAGCTTTCTTT.

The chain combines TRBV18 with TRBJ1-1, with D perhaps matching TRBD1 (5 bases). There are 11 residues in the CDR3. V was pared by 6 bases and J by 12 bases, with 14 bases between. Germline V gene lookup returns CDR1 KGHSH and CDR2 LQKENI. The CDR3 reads CASSLDTWTFF. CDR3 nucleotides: TGTGCCAGCTCCTTGGACACATGGACTTTCTTT.

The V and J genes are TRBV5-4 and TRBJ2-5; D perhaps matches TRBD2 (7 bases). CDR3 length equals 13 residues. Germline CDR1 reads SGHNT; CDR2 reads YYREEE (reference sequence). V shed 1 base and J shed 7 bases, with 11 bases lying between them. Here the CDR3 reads CASSLKGGRTQYF. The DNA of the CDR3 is TGTGCCAGCAGCTTGAAGGGGGGGAGGACCCAGTACTTC.

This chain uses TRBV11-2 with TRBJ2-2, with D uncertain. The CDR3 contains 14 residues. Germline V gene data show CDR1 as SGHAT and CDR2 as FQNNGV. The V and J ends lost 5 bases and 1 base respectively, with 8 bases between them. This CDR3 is CASSDSENTGELFF. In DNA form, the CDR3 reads TGTGCCAGCAGCGACTCTGAGAACACCGGGGAGCTGTTTTTT.

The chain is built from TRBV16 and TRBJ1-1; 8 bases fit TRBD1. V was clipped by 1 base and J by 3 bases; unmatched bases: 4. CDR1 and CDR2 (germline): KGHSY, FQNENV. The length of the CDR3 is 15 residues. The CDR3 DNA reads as TGTGCCAGCAGCCAATTACCGACAGGGGACACTGAAGCTTTCTTT. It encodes CASSQLPTGDTEAFF.

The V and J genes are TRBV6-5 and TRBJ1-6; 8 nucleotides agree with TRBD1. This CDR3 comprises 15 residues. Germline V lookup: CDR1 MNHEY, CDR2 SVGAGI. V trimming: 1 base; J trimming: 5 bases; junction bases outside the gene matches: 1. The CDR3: CASSYWDRNNSPLHF. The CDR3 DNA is TGTGCCAGCAGTTACTGGGACAGGAATAATTCACCCCTCCACTTT.

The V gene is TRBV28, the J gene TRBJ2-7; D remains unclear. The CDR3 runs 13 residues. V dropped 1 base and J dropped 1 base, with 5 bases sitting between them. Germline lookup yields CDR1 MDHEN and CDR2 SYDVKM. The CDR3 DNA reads TGTGCCAGCAGTTTATTAGATTCCTACGAGCAGTACTTC. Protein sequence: CASSLLDSYEQYF.

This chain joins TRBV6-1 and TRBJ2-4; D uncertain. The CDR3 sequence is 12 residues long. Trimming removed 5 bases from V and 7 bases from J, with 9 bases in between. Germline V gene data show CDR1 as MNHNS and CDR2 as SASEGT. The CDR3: CASSPTRNIQYF. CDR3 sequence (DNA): TGTGCCAGCAGTCCCACCCGGAACATTCAGTACTTC.

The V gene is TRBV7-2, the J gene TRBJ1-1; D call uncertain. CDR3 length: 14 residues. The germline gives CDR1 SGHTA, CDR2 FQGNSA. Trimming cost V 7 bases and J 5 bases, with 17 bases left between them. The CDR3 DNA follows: TGTGCCAGCAAAATTTCCCGCGTCGGGACTGAAGCTTTCTTT. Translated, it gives CASKISRVGTEAFF. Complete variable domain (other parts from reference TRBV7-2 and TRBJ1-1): GAGVSQSPSNKVTEKGKDVELRCDPISGHTALYWYRQSLGQGLEFLIYFQGNSAPDKSGLPSDRFSAERTGGSVSTLTIQRTQQEDSAVYLCASKISRVGTEAFFGQGTRLTVV.

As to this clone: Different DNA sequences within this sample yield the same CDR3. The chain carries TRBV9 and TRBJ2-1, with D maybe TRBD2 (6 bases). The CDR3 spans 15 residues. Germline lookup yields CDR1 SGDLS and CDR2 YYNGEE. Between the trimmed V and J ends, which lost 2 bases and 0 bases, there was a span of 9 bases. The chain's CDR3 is CASSVGLSSYNEQFF. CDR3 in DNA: TGTGCCAGCAGCGTGGGACTTAGCTCCTACAATGAGCAGTTCTTC.

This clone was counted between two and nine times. CDR3 residues: CASSGSGGEAFF. The CDR3 DNA follows: TGTGCCAGCAGTGGGTCAGGGGGCGAAGCTTTCTTT. The V gene is TRBV2, the J gene TRBJ1-1, with 8 bases matching TRBD1. The J segment lost 8 bases and the V segment lost 4 bases, leaving 3 bases of the junction unmatched. The CDR3 runs 12 residues. Looked up from germline, CDR1 is SNHLY and CDR2 is FYNNEI.

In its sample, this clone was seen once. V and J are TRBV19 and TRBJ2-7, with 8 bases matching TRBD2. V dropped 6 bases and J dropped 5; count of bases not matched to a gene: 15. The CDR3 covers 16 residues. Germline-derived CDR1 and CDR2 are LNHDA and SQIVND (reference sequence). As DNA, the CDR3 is TGTGCCAGTAGCTTCCCTGGGGCGGGAGGCTTCCACGAGCAGTACTTC. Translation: CASSFPGAGGFHEQYF.

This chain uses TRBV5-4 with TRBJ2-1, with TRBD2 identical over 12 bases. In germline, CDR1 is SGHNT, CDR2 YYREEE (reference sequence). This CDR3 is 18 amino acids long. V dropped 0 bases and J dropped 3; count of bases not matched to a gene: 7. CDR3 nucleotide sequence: TGTGCCAGCAGCTTGGATCCTAGCGGGAGGGCCATCTACAATGAGCAGTTCTTC. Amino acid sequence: CASSLDPSGRAIYNEQFF.

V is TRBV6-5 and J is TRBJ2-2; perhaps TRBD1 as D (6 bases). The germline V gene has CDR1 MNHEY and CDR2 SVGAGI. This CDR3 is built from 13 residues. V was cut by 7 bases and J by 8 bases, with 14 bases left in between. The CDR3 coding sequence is TGTGCCAGCACCACTGACAGGCCGGGGGAGCTGTTTTTT. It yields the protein CASTTDRPGELFF.

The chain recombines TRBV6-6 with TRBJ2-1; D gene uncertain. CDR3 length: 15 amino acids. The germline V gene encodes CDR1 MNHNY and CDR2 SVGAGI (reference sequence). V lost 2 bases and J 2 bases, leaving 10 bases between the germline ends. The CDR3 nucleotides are TGTGCCAGCAGTTACGGCGGAACTCCCTACAATGAGCAGTTCTTC. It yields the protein CASSYGGTPYNEQFF.

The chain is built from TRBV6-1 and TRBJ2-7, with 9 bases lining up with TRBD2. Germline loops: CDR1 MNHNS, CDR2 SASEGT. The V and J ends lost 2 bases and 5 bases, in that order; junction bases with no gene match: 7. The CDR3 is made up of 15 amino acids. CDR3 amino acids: CASSERAGGRDEQYF. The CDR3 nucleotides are TGTGCCAGCAGTGAAAGGGCGGGAGGGCGGGACGAGCAGTACTTC.

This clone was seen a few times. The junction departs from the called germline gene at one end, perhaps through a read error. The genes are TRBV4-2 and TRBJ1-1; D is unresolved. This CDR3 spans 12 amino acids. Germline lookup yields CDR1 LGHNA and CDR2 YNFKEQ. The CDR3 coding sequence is TGTGCCAGCAGCCAAGAGCCCAGTCCCTCCCTCTTT. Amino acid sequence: CASSQEPSPSLF.

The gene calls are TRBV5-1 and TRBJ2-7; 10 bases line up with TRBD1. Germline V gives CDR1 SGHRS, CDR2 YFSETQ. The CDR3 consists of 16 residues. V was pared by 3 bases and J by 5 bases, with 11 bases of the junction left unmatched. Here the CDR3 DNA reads TGCGCCAGCAGCTCGACCCCGGGACAGGGGTTTCACGAGCAGTACTTC. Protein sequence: CASSSTPGQGFHEQYF.

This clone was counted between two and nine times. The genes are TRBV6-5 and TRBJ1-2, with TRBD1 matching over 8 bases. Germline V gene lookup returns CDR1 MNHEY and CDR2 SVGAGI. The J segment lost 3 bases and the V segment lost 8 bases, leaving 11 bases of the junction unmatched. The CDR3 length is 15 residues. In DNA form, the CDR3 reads TGTGCCAGCCGCCTAGGCGAGGACAGGGACTATGGCTACACCTTC. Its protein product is CASRLGEDRDYGYTF.

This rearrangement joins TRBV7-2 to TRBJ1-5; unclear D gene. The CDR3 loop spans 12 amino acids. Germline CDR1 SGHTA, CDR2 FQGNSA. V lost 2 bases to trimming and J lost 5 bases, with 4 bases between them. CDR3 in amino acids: CASSLLDQPQHF. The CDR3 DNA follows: TGTGCCAGCAGCTTACTCGATCAGCCCCAGCATTTT.

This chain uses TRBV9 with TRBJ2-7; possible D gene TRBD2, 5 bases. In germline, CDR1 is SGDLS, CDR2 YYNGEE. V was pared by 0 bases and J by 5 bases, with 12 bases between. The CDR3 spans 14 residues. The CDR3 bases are TGTGCCAGCAGCGTAGTAGAGGGATCGGACGAGCAGTACTTC. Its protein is CASSVVEGSDEQYF.

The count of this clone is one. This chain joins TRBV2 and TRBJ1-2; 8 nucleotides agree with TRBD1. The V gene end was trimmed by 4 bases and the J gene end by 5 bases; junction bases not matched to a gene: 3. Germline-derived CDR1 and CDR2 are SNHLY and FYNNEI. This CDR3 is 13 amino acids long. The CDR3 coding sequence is TGTGCCAGCAGTGGGGACAGGCGGTATGGCTACACCTTC. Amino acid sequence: CASSGDRRYGYTF. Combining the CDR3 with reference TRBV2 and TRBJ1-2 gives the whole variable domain EPEVTQTPSHQVTQMGQEVILRCVPISNHLYFYWYRQILGQKVEFLVSFYNNEISEKSEIFDDQFSVERPDGSNFTLKIRSTKLEDSAMYFCASSGDRRYGYTFGSGTRLTVV.

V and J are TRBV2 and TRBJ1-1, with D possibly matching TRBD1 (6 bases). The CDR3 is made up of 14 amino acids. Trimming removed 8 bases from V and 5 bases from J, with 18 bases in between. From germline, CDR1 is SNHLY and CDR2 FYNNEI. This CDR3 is CASYTRGGGTEAFF. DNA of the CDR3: TGTGCCAGCTACACTCGAGGGGGGGGGACTGAAGCTTTCTTT.

CDR3 protein: CASSGGLAGVDTQYF. CDR3 DNA sequence: TGTGCCAGTAGTGGGGGACTAGCGGGAGTTGATACGCAGTATTTT. The genes are TRBV19 and TRBJ2-3; TRBD2 matches at 14 bases. Germline trimming cut 5 bases from V and 6 bases from J; bases unmatched to any gene: 4. This CDR3 has 15 amino acids. CDR1 LNHDA and CDR2 SQIVND come from the germline V gene (reference sequence).

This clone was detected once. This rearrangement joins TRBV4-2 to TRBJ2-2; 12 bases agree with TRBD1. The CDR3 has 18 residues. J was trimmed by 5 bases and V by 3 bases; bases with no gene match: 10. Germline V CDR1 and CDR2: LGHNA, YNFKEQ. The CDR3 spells CASSQGLGTGGATGELFF. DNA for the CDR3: TGTGCCAGCAGCCAGGGATTAGGGACAGGGGGCGCGACCGGGGAGCTGTTTTTT.

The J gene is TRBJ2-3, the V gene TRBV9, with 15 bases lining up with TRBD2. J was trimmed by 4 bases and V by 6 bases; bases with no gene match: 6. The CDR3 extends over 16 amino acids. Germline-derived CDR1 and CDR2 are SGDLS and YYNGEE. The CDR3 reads CASKLGLAGGSDTQYF. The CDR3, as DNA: TGTGCCAGCAAACTGGGACTAGCGGGAGGTTCAGATACGCAGTATTTT.

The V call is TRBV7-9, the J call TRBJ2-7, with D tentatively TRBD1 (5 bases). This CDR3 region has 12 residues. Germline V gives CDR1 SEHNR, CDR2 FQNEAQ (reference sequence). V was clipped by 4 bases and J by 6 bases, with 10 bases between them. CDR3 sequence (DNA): TGTGCCAGCAGCTCGCTAGGGGCCGAGCAGTACTTC. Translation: CASSSLGAEQYF.